The source of this TCR beta chain is a study of T cell responses to AZD1222 COVID-19 vaccine. Only in-frame clones appear in the TCRdb table, and some are missing; sequencing was by immunoSEQ multiplex PCR. The profile shows about 130,000 clones, around 94% of them singletons. This CDR3 contains 14 residues. Germline V lookup: CDR1 SGHRS, CDR2 YFSETQ. V dropped 4 bases and J dropped 4; count of bases not matched to a gene: 5. This TCR was recovered from an adult in good health. The rearrangement joins TRBV5-1 to TRBJ2-7; 10 bases map to TRBD2. Specimen: peripheral blood, collected on day 0 of AZD1222 vaccination. DNA for the CDR3: TGCGCCAGCAGCGGGCTAGCGGGAGTTTACGAGCAGTACTTC. It yields the protein CASSGLAGVYEQYF.